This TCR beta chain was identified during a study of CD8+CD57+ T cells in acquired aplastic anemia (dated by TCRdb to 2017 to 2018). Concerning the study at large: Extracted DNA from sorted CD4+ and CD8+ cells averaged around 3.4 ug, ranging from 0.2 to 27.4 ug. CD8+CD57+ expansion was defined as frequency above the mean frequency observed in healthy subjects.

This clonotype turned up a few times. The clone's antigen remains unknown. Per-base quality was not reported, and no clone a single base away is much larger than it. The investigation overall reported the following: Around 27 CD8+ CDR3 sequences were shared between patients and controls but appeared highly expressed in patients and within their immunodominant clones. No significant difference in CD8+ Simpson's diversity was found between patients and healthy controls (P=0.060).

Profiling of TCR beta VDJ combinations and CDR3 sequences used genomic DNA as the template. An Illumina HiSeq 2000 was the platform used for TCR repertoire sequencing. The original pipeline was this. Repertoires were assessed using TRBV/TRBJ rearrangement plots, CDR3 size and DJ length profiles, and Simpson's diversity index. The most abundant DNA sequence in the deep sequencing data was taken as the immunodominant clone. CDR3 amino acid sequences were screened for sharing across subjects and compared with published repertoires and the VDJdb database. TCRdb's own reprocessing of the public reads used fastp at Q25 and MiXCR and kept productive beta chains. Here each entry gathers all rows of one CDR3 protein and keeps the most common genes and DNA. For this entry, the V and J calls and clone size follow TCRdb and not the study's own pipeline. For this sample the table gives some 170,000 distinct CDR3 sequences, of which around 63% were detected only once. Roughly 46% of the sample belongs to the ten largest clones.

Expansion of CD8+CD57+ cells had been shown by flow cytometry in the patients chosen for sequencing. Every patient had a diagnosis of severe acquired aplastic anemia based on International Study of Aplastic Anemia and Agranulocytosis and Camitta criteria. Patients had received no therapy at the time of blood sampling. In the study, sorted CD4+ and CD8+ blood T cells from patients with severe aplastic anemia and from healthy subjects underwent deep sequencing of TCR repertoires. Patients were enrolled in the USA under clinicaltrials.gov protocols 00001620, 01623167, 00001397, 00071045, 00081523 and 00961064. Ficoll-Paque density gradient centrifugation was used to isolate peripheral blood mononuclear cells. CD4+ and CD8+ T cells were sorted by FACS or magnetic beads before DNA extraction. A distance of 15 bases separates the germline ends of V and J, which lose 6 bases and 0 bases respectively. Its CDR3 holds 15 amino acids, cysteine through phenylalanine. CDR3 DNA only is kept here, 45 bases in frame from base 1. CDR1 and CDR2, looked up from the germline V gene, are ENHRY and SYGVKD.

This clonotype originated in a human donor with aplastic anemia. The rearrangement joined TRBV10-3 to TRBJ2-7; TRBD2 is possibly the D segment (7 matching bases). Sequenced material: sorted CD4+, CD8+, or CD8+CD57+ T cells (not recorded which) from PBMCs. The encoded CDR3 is CAISNQGGGSYEQYF. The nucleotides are TGTGCCATCAGCAACCAGGGAGGGGGCTCCTACGAGCAGTACTTC.